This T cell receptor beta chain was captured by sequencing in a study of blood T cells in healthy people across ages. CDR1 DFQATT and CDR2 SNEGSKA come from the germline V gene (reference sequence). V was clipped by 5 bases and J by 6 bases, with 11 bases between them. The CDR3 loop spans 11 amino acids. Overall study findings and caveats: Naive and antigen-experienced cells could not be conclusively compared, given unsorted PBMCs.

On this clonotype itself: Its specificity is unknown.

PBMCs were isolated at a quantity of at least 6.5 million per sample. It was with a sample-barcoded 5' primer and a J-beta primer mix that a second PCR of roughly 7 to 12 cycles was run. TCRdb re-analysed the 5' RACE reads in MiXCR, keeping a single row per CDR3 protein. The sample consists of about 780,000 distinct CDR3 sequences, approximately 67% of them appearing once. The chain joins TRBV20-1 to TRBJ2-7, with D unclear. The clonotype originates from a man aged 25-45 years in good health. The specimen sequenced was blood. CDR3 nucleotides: TGCAGTGCTCTAACGCCTGGCGAGCAGTACTTC. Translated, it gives CSALTPGEQYF.